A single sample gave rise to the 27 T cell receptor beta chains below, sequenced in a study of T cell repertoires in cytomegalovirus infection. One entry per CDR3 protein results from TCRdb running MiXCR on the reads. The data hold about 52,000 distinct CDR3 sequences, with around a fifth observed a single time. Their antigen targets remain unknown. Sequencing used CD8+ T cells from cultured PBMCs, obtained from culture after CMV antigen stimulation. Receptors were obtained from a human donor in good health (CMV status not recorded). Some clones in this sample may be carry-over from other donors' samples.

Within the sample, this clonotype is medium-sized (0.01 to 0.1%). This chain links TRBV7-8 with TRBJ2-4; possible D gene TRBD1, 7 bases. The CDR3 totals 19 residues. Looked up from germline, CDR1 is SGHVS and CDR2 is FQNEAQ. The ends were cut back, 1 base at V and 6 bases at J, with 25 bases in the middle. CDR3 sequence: CASSLDRRGPLGPLNIQYF. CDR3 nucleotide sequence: TGTGCCAGCAGCTTAGATAGGAGGGGGCCATTGGGTCCTTTAAACATTCAGTACTTC. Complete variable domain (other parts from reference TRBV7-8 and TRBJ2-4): GAGVSQSPRYKVAKRGQDVALRCDPISGHVSLFWYQQALGQGPEFLTYFQNEAQLDKSGLPSDRFFAERPEGSVSTLKIQRTQQEDSAVYLCASSLDRRGPLGPLNIQYFGAGTRLSVL.

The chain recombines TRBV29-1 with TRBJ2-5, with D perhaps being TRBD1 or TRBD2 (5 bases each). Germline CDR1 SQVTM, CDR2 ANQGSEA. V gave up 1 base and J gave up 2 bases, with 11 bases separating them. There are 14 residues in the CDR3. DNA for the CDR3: TGCAGCGTTGAAGGCAGGGACGAGCAAGAGACCCAGTACTTC. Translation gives CSVEGRDEQETQYF.

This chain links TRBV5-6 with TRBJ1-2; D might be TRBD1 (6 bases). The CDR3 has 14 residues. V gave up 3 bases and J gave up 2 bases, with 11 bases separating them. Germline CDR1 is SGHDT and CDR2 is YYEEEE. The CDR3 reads CASSSGASNYGYTF. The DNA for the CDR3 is TGTGCCAGCAGCTCAGGGGCTTCGAACTATGGCTACACCTTC. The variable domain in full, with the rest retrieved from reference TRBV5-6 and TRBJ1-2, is DAGVTQSPTHLIKTRGQQVTLRCSPKSGHDTVSWYQQALGQGPQFIFQYYEEEERQRGNFPDRFSGHQFPNYSSELNVNALLLGDSALYLCASSSGASNYGYTFGSGTRLTVV.

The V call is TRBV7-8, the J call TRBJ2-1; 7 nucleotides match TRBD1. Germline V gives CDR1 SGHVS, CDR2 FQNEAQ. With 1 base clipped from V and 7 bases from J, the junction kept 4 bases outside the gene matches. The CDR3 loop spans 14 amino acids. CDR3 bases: TGTGCCAGCAGCTTAGGGACAGGCCAGAATGAGCAGTTCTTC. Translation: CASSLGTGQNEQFF. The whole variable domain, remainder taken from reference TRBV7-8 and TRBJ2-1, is GAGVSQSPRYKVAKRGQDVALRCDPISGHVSLFWYQQALGQGPEFLTYFQNEAQLDKSGLPSDRFFAERPEGSVSTLKIQRTQQEDSAVYLCASSLGTGQNEQFFGPGTRLTVL.

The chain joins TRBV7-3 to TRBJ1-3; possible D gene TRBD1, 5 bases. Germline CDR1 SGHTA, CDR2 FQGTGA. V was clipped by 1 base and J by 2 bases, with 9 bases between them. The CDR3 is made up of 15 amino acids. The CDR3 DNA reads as TGTGCCAGCAGCTTAAATCAAGGGGCTGGAAACACCATATATTTT. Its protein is CASSLNQGAGNTIYF.

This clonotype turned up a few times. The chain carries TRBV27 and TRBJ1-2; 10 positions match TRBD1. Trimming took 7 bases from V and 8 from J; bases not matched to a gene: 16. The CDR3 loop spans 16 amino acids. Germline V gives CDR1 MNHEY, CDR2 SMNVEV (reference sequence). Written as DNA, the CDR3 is TGTGCCAGCAAAATAGGGACGGGGACAGGGGATTGGGGCTACACCTTC. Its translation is CASKIGTGTGDWGYTF.

The DNA of the CDR3 is TGTGCCAGCAGACCAGAGGCGGGGGACTATGGCTACACCTTC. This sequence encodes CASRPEAGDYGYTF. This chain links TRBV7-9 with TRBJ1-2, with D maybe TRBD1 (5 bases). Germline CDR1 SEHNR, CDR2 FQNEAQ (reference sequence). The CDR3 is 14 amino acids. The ends were cut back, 6 bases at V and 3 bases at J, with 14 bases in the middle.

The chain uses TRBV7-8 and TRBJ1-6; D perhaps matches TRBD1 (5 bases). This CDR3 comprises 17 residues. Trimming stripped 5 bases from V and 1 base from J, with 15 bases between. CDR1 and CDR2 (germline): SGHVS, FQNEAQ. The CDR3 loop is CASSQRGRESYNSPLHF. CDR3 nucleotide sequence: TGTGCCAGCAGCCAGCGGGGCAGGGAATCCTATAATTCACCCCTCCACTTT. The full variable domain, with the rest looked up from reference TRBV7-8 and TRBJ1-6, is GAGVSQSPRYKVAKRGQDVALRCDPISGHVSLFWYQQALGQGPEFLTYFQNEAQLDKSGLPSDRFFAERPEGSVSTLKIQRTQQEDSAVYLCASSQRGRESYNSPLHFGNGTRLTVT.

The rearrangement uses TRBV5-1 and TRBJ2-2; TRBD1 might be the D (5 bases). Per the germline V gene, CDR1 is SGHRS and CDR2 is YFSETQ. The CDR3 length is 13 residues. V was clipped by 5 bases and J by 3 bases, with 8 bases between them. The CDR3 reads CASSPQDTGELFF. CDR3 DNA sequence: TGCGCCAGCAGTCCACAGGACACCGGGGAGCTGTTTTTT.

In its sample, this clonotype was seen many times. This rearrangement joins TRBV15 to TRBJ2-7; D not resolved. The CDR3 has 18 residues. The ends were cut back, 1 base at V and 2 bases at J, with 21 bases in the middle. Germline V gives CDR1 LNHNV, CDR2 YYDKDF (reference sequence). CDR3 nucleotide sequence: TGTGCCACCAGCAGAGTTCTCTTCGATTCGACCCGTACCTACGAGCAGTACTTC. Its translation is CATSRVLFDSTRTYEQYF. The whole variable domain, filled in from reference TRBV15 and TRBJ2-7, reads DAMVIQNPRYQVTQFGKPVTLSCSQTLNHNVMYWYQQKSSQAPKLLFHYYDKDFNNEADTPDNFQSRRPNTSFCFLDIRSPGLGDTAMYLCATSRVLFDSTRTYEQYFGPGTRLTVT.

The CDR3 bases are TGTGCCATCAGTGGGGCCTCTAGCACAGATACGCAGTATTTT. It encodes CAISGASSTDTQYF. The chain is built from TRBV10-3 and TRBJ2-3, with D unresolved. V lost 4 bases and J 0 bases, leaving 8 bases between the germline ends. The germline V gene encodes CDR1 ENHRY and CDR2 SYGVKD. The CDR3 is 14 amino acids.

The CDR3 is CASSPPGGGELFF. The CDR3 nucleotides read TGTGCCAGCAGCCCTCCGGGGGGCGGGGAGCTGTTTTTT. The chain uses TRBV7-3 and TRBJ2-2; TRBD2 agrees at 7 bases. With 5 bases clipped from V and 7 bases from J, the junction kept 4 bases outside the gene matches. The germline CDR1 and CDR2 sequences are SGHTA and FQGTGA. The CDR3 totals 13 residues.

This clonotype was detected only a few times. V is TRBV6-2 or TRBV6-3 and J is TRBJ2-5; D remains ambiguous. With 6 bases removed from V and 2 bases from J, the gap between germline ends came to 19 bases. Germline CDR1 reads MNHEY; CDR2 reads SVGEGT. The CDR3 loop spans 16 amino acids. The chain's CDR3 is CASSTVLGGLQETQYF. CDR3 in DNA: TGTGCCAGCAGCACGGTCCTCGGTGGGTTACAAGAGACCCAGTACTTC.

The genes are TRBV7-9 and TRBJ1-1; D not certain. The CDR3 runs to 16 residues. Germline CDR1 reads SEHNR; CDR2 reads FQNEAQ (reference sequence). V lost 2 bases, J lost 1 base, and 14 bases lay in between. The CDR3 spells CASSLSVQSPNTEAFF. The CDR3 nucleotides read TGTGCCAGCAGCTTATCGGTGCAGTCTCCGAACACTGAAGCTTTCTTT. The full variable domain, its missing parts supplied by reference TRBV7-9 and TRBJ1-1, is DTGVSQNPRHKITKRGQNVTFRCDPISEHNRLYWYRQTLGQGPEFLTYFQNEAQLEKSRLLSDRFSAERPKGSFSTLEIQRTEQGDSAMYLCASSLSVQSPNTEAFFGQGTRLTVV.

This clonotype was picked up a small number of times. The CDR3 sequence is CASSYFGDTEAFF. In DNA form, the CDR3 reads TGTGCCAGCAGTTACTTTGGGGACACTGAAGCTTTCTTT. V gene TRBV6-2 or TRBV6-3 combines with J gene TRBJ1-1; D is ambiguous. Trimming removed 1 base from V and 3 bases from J, with 6 bases in between. The length of the CDR3 is 13 residues. The V gene's germline CDR1 is MNHEY and CDR2 SVGEGT.

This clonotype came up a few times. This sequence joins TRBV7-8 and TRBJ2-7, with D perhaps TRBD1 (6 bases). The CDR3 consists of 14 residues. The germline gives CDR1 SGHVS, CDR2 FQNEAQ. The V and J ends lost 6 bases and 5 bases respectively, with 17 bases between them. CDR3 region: CASSDQGLANEQYF. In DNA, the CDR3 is TGTGCCAGCAGTGATCAGGGGCTTGCAAACGAGCAGTACTTC. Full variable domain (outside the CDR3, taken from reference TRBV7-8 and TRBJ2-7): GAGVSQSPRYKVAKRGQDVALRCDPISGHVSLFWYQQALGQGPEFLTYFQNEAQLDKSGLPSDRFFAERPEGSVSTLKIQRTQQEDSAVYLCASSDQGLANEQYFGPGTRLTVT.

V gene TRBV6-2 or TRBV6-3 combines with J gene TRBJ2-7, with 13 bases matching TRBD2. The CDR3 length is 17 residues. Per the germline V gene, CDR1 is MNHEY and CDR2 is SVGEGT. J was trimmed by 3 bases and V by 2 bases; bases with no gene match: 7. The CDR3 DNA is TGTGCCAGCAGTTACCGGACTAGCGGGAGACTTGTCTACGAGCAGTACTTC. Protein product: CASSYRTSGRLVYEQYF.

CDR3 sequence (DNA): TGTGCCAGCAGCCTGGACAGGGATTCGACCACCGGGGAGCTGTTTTTT. It codes for CASSLDRDSTTGELFF. The V and J genes are TRBV6-6 and TRBJ2-2; TRBD1 matches at 8 bases. Looked up from germline, CDR1 is MNHNY and CDR2 is SVGAGI (reference sequence). CDR3 size: 16 residues. J was trimmed by 4 bases and V by 6 bases; bases with no gene match: 10.

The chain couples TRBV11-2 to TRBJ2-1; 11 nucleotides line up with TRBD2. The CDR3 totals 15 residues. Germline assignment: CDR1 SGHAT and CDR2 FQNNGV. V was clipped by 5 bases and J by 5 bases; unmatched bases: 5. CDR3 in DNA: TGTGCCAGCAGCCTGACTAGCGGGACTAACAATGAGCAGTTCTTC. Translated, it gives CASSLTSGTNNEQFF.

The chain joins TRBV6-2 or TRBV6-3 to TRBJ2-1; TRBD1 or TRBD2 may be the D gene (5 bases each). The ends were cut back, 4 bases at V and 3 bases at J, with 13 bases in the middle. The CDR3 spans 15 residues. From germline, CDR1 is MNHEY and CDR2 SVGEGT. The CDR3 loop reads CASSSRDPSYNEQFF. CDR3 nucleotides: TGTGCCAGCAGTTCCCGGGACCCCAGCTACAATGAGCAGTTCTTC.

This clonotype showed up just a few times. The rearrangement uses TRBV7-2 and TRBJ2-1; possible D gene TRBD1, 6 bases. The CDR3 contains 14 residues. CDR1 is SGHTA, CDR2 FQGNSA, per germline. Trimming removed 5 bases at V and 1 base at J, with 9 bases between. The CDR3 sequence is CASSRQDSYNEQFF. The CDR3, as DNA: TGTGCCAGCAGCAGACAGGATTCCTACAATGAGCAGTTCTTC.

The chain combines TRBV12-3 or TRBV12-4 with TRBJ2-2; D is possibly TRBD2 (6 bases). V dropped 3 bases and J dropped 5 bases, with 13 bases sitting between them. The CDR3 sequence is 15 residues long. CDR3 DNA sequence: TGTGCCAGCAGTTTTCCCGGGACTCAAACCGGGGAGCTGTTTTTT. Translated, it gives CASSFPGTQTGELFF.

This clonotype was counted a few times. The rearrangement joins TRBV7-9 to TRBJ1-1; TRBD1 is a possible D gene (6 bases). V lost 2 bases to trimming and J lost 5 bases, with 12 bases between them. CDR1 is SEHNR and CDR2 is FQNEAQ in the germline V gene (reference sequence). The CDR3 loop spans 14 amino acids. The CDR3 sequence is CASSLSRGGTEAFF. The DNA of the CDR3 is TGTGCCAGCAGCTTATCCAGAGGGGGGACTGAAGCTTTCTTT.

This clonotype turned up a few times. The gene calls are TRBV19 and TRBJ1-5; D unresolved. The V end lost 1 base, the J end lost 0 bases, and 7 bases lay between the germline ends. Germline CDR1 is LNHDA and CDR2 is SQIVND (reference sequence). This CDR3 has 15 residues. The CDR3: CASSIGGNSNQPQHF. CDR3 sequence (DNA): TGTGCCAGTAGTATAGGCGGCAATAGCAATCAGCCCCAGCATTTT.

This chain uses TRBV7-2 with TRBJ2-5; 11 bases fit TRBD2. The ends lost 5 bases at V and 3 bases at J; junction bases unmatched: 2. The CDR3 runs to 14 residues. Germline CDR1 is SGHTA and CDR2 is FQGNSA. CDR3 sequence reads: CASSEGLAEETQYF. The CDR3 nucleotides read TGTGCCAGCAGCGAGGGACTAGCGGAAGAGACCCAGTACTTC.

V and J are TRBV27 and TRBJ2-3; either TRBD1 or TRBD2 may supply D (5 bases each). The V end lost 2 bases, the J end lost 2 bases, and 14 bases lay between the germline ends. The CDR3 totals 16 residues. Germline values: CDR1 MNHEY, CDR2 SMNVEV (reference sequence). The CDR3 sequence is CASSLTPVGVTDTQYF. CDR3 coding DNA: TGTGCCAGCAGTTTAACCCCAGTGGGGGTCACAGATACGCAGTATTTT.

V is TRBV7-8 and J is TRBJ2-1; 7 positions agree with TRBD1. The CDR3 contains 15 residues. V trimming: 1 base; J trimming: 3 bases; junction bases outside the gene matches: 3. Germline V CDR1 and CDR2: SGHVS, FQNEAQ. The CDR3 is CASSLEGANYNEQFF. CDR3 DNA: TGTGCCAGCAGCTTAGAGGGGGCTAACTACAATGAGCAGTTCTTC.